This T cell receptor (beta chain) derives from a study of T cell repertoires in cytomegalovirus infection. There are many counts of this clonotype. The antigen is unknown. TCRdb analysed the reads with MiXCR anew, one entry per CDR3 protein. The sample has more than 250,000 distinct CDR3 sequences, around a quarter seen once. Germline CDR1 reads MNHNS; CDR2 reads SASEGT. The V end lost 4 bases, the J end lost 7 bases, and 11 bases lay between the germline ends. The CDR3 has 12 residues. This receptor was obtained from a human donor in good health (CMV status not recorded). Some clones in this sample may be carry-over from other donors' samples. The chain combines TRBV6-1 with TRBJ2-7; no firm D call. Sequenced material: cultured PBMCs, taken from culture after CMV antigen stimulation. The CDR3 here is CASSAGSREQYF. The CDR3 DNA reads TGTGCCAGCAGTGCCGGCAGTCGGGAGCAGTACTTC.